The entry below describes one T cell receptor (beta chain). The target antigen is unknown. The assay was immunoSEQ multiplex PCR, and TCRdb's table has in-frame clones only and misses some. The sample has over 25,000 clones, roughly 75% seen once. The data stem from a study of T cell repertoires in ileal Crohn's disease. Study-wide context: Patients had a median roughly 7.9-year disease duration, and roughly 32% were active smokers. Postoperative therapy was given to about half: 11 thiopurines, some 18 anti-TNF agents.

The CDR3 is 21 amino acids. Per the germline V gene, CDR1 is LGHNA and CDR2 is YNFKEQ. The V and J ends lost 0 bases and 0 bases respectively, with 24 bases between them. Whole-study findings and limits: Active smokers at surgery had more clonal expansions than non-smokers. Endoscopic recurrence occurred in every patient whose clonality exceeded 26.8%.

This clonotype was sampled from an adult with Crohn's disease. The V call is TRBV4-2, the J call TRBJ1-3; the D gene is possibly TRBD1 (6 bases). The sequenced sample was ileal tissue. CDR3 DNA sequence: TGTGCCAGCAGCCAAGAAGCATGGTCCAGGGGAAAACTTAGCTCTGGAAACACCATATATTTT. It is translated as CASSQEAWSRGKLSSGNTIYF.